The 22 T cell receptor beta chains below all came from one sample that was sequenced in a study of T cell responses to AZD1222 COVID-19 vaccine (dated by TCRdb to about 2021). The protocol used for the library was the immunoSEQ multiplex PCR assay. In its TCRdb copy, this immuneACCESS table keeps in-frame sequences only and misses some clones. Where compared with another copy, unresolved V genes explain less than half of these, and the others have no known cause. The sample contains approximately 130,000 clones, roughly nine tenths of them found a single time. Clones ranked in the top ten supply approximately 9.8% of the sample. The time point label, as the study defines it: about 28 days (+/-7) after the second vaccine dose. Sample: peripheral blood, taken 28 days after the second AZD1222 dose. The receptors were sampled from an adult who received the AZD1222 COVID-19 vaccine.

This clone has just one count. The chain employs TRBV6-5 and TRBJ1-4; TRBD1 agrees at 12 bases. CDR3 length equals 14 residues. Trimming removed 6 bases from V and 11 bases from J; junction bases left unmatched: 7. Germline CDR1 is MNHEY and CDR2 is SVGAGI. The CDR3 loop is CASSPGTGGMKLFF. The CDR3 DNA reads as TGTGCCAGCAGCCCCGGGACAGGGGGCATGAAACTGTTTTTT.

The J gene is TRBJ2-1, the V gene TRBV6-1; TRBD1 is a possible D gene (5 bases). The CDR3 length is 15 residues. Trimming shortened V by 2 bases and J by 2 bases, and 10 bases separated the two germline ends. The germline CDR1 and CDR2 sequences are MNHNS and SASEGT. As DNA, the CDR3 is TGTGCCAGCAGTGAATTGTGGGGCGCCTACAATGAGCAGTTCTTC. It encodes CASSELWGAYNEQFF.

Comment on this clone: Other DNA sequences from this sample encode an identical CDR3 as well. The CDR3: CASSLTQGQETQYF. DNA for the CDR3: TGTGCCAGCTCACTAACCCAGGGGCAAGAGACCCAGTACTTC. This chain uses TRBV18 with TRBJ2-5; the D gene is possibly TRBD1 (6 bases). This CDR3 contains 14 residues. Deletions cut 4 bases from V and 2 bases from J, with 11 bases between. Germline CDR1 and CDR2: KGHSH and LQKENI. The full variable domain, completed using reference TRBV18 and TRBJ2-5, is NAGVMQNPRHLVRRRGQEARLRCSPMKGHSHVYWYRQLPEEGLKFMVYLQKENIIDESGMPKERFSAEFPKEGPSILRIQQVVRGDSAAYFCASSLTQGQETQYFGPGTRLLVL.

The chain has TRBV19 and TRBJ1-1; the D is unclear. V lost 3 bases and J lost 4, with 9 bases in between. From germline, CDR1 is LNHDA and CDR2 SQIVND (reference sequence). This CDR3 is 13 amino acids long. CDR3 coding DNA: TGTGCCAGTAGTATTATCCCGGGCACTGAAGCTTTCTTT. The encoded protein is CASSIIPGTEAFF.

The V gene is TRBV18, the J gene TRBJ1-1; possible D gene TRBD1, 6 bases. The CDR3 has 14 amino acids. V gave up 2 bases and J gave up 3 bases, with 10 bases separating them. Germline V CDR1 and CDR2: KGHSH, LQKENI. CDR3 in DNA: TGTGCCAGCTCACCATCGGAGGGGGACACTGAAGCTTTCTTT. This sequence encodes CASSPSEGDTEAFF.

CDR3 in DNA: TGTGCCAGCAGCATCTCGGACAGGGTTAGGCAGCCCCAGCATTTT. It is translated as CASSISDRVRQPQHF. This sequence joins TRBV7-9 and TRBJ1-5; 8 nucleotides match TRBD1. J lost 7 bases, V lost 5 bases, and 10 bases had no gene match. CDR1 is SEHNR and CDR2 is FQNEAQ in the germline V gene (reference sequence). The length of the CDR3 is 15 residues. Together with reference TRBV7-9 and TRBJ1-5, the CDR3 gives the full variable domain: DTGVSQNPRHKITKRGQNVTFRCDPISEHNRLYWYRQTLGQGPEFLTYFQNEAQLEKSRLLSDRFSAERPKGSFSTLEIQRTEQGDSAMYLCASSISDRVRQPQHFGDGTRLSIL.

The rearrangement uses TRBV11-3 and TRBJ2-1; 11 nucleotides match TRBD2. This CDR3 contains 15 residues. With 3 bases clipped from V and 8 bases from J, the junction kept 6 bases outside the gene matches. CDR1 is SGHNT, CDR2 YENEEA, per germline. DNA for the CDR3: TGTGCCAGCAGCTTTAGCGGGGGGGCCTCGGATGAGCAGTTCTTC. Translation: CASSFSGGASDEQFF.

The V call is TRBV27, the J call TRBJ1-1; 9 bases are shared with TRBD1. The CDR3 runs 15 residues. Germline values: CDR1 MNHEY, CDR2 SMNVEV (reference sequence). V shed 4 bases, J shed 3 bases, and the junction held 6 bases outside the gene matches. CDR3 DNA sequence: TGTGCCAGCAGTTCGCCCGACAGGGGGGACACTGAAGCTTTCTTT. This translates into CASSSPDRGDTEAFF.

The chain has TRBV18 and TRBJ2-5, with unresolved D. Germline loops: CDR1 KGHSH, CDR2 LQKENI. Between the trimmed V and J ends, which lost 5 bases and 1 base, there was a span of 2 bases. This CDR3 contains 11 residues. The CDR3 spells CASSIQETQYF. The CDR3 DNA is TGTGCCAGCTCAATCCAAGAGACCCAGTACTTC. Full variable domain (missing parts from reference TRBV18 and TRBJ2-5): NAGVMQNPRHLVRRRGQEARLRCSPMKGHSHVYWYRQLPEEGLKFMVYLQKENIIDESGMPKERFSAEFPKEGPSILRIQQVVRGDSAAYFCASSIQETQYFGPGTRLLVL.

The chain joins TRBV4-2 to TRBJ2-5; TRBD2 aligns across 7 bases. The V gene's germline CDR1 is LGHNA and CDR2 YNFKEQ. J lost 1 base, V lost 4 bases, and 6 bases had no gene match. This CDR3 is 15 amino acids long. The CDR3: CASSPLSGVQETQYF. The CDR3 DNA is TGTGCCAGCAGCCCTTTAAGCGGGGTCCAAGAGACCCAGTACTTC.

The genes are TRBV6-2 or TRBV6-3 and TRBJ2-7, with D tentatively TRBD1 or TRBD2 (5 bases each). From germline, CDR1 is MNHEY and CDR2 SVGEGT. Trimming pared 2 bases from V and 3 bases from J, leaving 17 bases between. The CDR3 length is 16 residues. Here the CDR3 DNA reads TGTGCCAGCAGTTACGGTGGGGCCTCCGAGGGCTACGAGCAGTACTTC. Its translation is CASSYGGASEGYEQYF.

This clone was observed once. The chain is built from TRBV2 and TRBJ2-7; D remains unclear. This CDR3 region has 12 residues. CDR1 SNHLY and CDR2 FYNNEI come from the germline V gene. V was trimmed by 6 bases and J by 2 bases, leaving 8 bases between them. Here the CDR3 reads CASSADPYEQYF. The CDR3 nucleotides read TGTGCCAGCAGCGCAGACCCCTACGAGCAGTACTTC.

The chain carries TRBV25-1 and TRBJ1-2, with TRBD1 as a possible D gene (6 bases). The germline gives CDR1 MGHDK, CDR2 SYGVNS. The ends were cut back, 10 bases at V and 1 base at J, with 13 bases in the middle. The CDR3 contains 13 residues. The CDR3 DNA reads TGTGCCACCACAGGGCCGGTTAACTATGGCTACACCTTC. It specifies CATTGPVNYGYTF.

V gene TRBV11-2 combines with J gene TRBJ2-7; the D gene is possibly TRBD2 (5 bases). Per the germline V gene, CDR1 is SGHAT and CDR2 is FQNNGV. CDR3 length equals 14 residues. V lost 3 bases and J lost 1, with 10 bases in between. Here the CDR3 DNA reads TGTGCCAGCAGCTTTGTCGGGAATTCCTACGAGCAGTACTTC. It codes for CASSFVGNSYEQYF. Supplemented by reference TRBV11-2 and TRBJ2-7, the full variable domain reads EAGVAQSPRYKIIEKRQSVAFWCNPISGHATLYWYQQILGQGPKLLIQFQNNGVVDDSQLPKDRFSAERLKGVDSTLKIQPAKLEDSAVYLCASSFVGNSYEQYFGPGTRLTVT.

This clone was found once. The chain uses TRBV7-3 and TRBJ2-2; D unclear. In germline, CDR1 is SGHTA, CDR2 FQGTGA. The CDR3 loop spans 13 amino acids. Trimming took 3 bases from V and 6 from J, leaving 8 bases between them. The CDR3 DNA sequence: TGTGCCAGCAGCTTGGTCTACCCCGGGGAGCTGTTTTTT. Its protein product is CASSLVYPGELFF.

V gene TRBV19 combines with J gene TRBJ2-5; the match to TRBD1 covers 8 bases. The CDR3 length is 12 residues. Germline trimming cut 6 bases from V and 5 bases from J; bases unmatched to any gene: 2. Germline CDR1 is LNHDA and CDR2 is SQIVND (reference sequence). The CDR3, as DNA: TGTGCCAGTAGCTACAGGGGGGAGACCCAGTACTTC. This codes for CASSYRGETQYF. Full variable domain (rest looked up from reference TRBV19 and TRBJ2-5): DGGITQSPKYLFRKEGQNVTLSCEQNLNHDAMYWYRQDPGQGLRLIYYSQIVNDFQKGDIAEGYSVSREKKESFPLTVTSAQKNPTAFYLCASSYRGETQYFGPGTRLLVL.

The rearrangement links TRBV6-2 or TRBV6-3 to TRBJ1-5; no clear D gene. CDR3 length: 14 residues. Per germline, CDR1 MNHEY and CDR2 SVGEGT. V shed 5 bases and J shed 4 bases, with 12 bases lying between them. The CDR3 loop is CASSRRDSNQPQHF. The CDR3 coding sequence is TGTGCCAGCAGTAGACGAGACTCAAATCAGCCCCAGCATTTT.

This chain connects TRBV12-3 or TRBV12-4 to TRBJ1-4; TRBD1 agrees at 7 bases. There are 13 residues in the CDR3. The V and J ends lost 2 bases and 8 bases, in that order; junction bases with no gene match: 2. The CDR3 DNA reads as TGTGCCAGCAGTTTACAGGGGGTGGAAAAACTGTTTTTT. Protein product: CASSLQGVEKLFF.

V gene TRBV7-2 combines with J gene TRBJ2-3, with TRBD2 matching 7 bases. After removal of 6 bases from V and 2 bases from J, the junction contained 14 bases not matched to a gene. Germline CDR1 is SGHTA and CDR2 is FQGNSA. The CDR3 sequence is 17 residues long. CDR3 protein: CASRHAPGRGSTDTQYF. DNA of the CDR3: TGTGCCAGCAGGCACGCCCCGGGGCGGGGGTCCACAGATACGCAGTATTTT.

This clone was counted only a few times. The J gene is TRBJ2-2, the V gene TRBV6-5, with D possibly matching TRBD1 (5 bases). The ends were cut back, 7 bases at V and 7 bases at J, with 10 bases in the middle. The CDR3 has 12 amino acids. The V gene's germline CDR1 is MNHEY and CDR2 SVGAGI. Here the CDR3 reads CASTETGGELFF. CDR3 bases: TGTGCCAGCACCGAAACAGGCGGGGAGCTGTTTTTT.

The chain employs TRBV3-1 (or the pseudogene TRBV3-2) and TRBJ1-2; D gene uncertain. Per germline, CDR1 LGHDT and CDR2 YNNKEL (reference sequence). The CDR3 is 13 amino acids. The V end was cut by 2 bases, the J end by 6 bases, with 10 bases between. In DNA, the CDR3 is TGTGCCAGCAGCCAATCCGAAGGGCATGGCTACACCTTC. As protein: CASSQSEGHGYTF.

The chain employs TRBV7-9 and TRBJ2-3; TRBD2 is a possible D gene (6 bases). Deletions cut 0 bases from V and 2 bases from J, with 9 bases between. Germline loops: CDR1 SEHNR, CDR2 FQNEAQ (reference sequence). The CDR3 is 15 amino acids. CDR3: CASSLATSPTDTQYF. CDR3 bases: TGTGCCAGCAGCTTAGCGACTAGTCCCACAGATACGCAGTATTTT. The variable domain in full, completed from reference TRBV7-9 and TRBJ2-3, reads DTGVSQNPRHKITKRGQNVTFRCDPISEHNRLYWYRQTLGQGPEFLTYFQNEAQLEKSRLLSDRFSAERPKGSFSTLEIQRTEQGDSAMYLCASSLATSPTDTQYFGPGTRLTVL.